These 21 T cell receptor beta chains share one sample of origin, sequenced in a study of blood T cell repertoires in COVID-19. This table comes from immunoSEQ multiplex PCR, and its TCRdb copy is limited to in-frame clones, with some not included. The sample comprises some 200,000 clones, 75% to 90% of which are singletons, and about 9.3% rests with the top ten. The sample consisted of PBMCs or T cells enriched from blood (not recorded which). These receptors came from a man in his forties who had recovered from COVID-19.

The chain joins TRBV12-5 to TRBJ1-1; perhaps TRBD1 as D (5 bases). V lost 1 base, J lost 7 bases, and 16 bases lay in between. CDR1 LGHNT and CDR2 FRNRAP come from the germline V gene. The CDR3 extends over 15 amino acids. The CDR3 region has the DNA TGTGCTAGTGGTTTGGCTCGGACCGTCGGGGGTGAAGCTTTCTTT. Amino acid sequence: CASGLARTVGGEAFF.

This CDR3 reads CASSEQLNTEAFF. CDR3 nucleotides: TGTGCCAGCAGTGAACAGCTGAACACTGAAGCTTTCTTT. This chain links TRBV12-3 or TRBV12-4 with TRBJ1-1; D not resolved. Trimming left V 5 bases short and J 0 bases short, with 7 bases between. This CDR3 region has 13 residues.

This chain connects TRBV2 to TRBJ2-7, with TRBD1 matching over 8 bases. With 2 bases clipped from V and 5 bases from J, the junction kept 5 bases outside the gene matches. In germline, CDR1 is SNHLY, CDR2 FYNNEI. CDR3 length equals 14 residues. CDR3 coding DNA: TGTGCCAGCAGTGAACAGGGGGCTACCCACGAGCAGTACTTC. Translation gives CASSEQGATHEQYF.

For this clone: This CDR3 is also generated by other DNA sequences in the sample. J is TRBJ2-5 and V is TRBV7-9; 12 bases line up with TRBD1. The V segment lost 0 bases and the J segment 5 bases; nucleotides outside the gene matches: 4. Germline loops: CDR1 SEHNR, CDR2 FQNEAQ (reference sequence). The CDR3 consists of 16 residues. The CDR3 DNA reads as TGTGCCAGCAGCTTAGCGGGGACAGGGGGCAGGGAGACCCAGTACTTC. Translating gives CASSLAGTGGRETQYF.

The gene calls are TRBV28 and TRBJ1-5, with D perhaps TRBD1 (6 bases). CDR3 length equals 15 residues. With 5 bases removed from V and 3 bases from J, the gap between germline ends came to 14 bases. The V gene's germline CDR1 is MDHEN and CDR2 SYDVKM. The CDR3 DNA sequence: TGTGCCAGCAGTAGGAAGGGACAATACAATCAGCCCCAGCATTTT. It translates to CASSRKGQYNQPQHF.

This clone was counted once. This rearrangement joins TRBV7-9 to TRBJ2-1, with 7 bases lining up with TRBD1. Germline V gene data show CDR1 as SEHNR and CDR2 as FQNEAQ (reference sequence). J gave up 2 bases and V 6 bases, and 7 bases lay outside the gene matches. CDR3 size: 15 residues. CDR3 region: CASSSGTETYNEQFF. The CDR3 DNA follows: TGTGCCAGCAGTTCCGGGACAGAGACCTACAATGAGCAGTTCTTC.

The chain links TRBV9 to TRBJ1-3, with D possibly TRBD1 on 5 matching bases. Germline V gives CDR1 SGDLS, CDR2 YYNGEE. The CDR3 runs to 16 residues. Trimming pared 3 bases from V and 0 bases from J, leaving 13 bases between. The CDR3, as DNA: TGTGCCAGCAGCGGTGGGGCCAGCAGCTCTGGAAACACCATATATTTT. This gives the protein CASSGGASSSGNTIYF.

The chain recombines TRBV18 with TRBJ1-2; 7 nucleotides line up with TRBD1. Trimming took 4 bases from V and 7 from J; bases not matched to a gene: 15. From germline, CDR1 is KGHSH and CDR2 LQKENI. This CDR3 comprises 16 residues. The CDR3 protein is CASSQTPTGYYFGYTF. The CDR3 coding sequence is TGTGCCAGCTCACAAACGCCGACAGGGTACTACTTTGGCTACACCTTC.

The V gene is TRBV3-1 (or the pseudogene TRBV3-2), the J gene TRBJ1-4, with D unresolved. In germline, CDR1 is LGHDT, CDR2 YNNKEL (reference sequence). The V gene lost 4 bases and the J gene lost 8 bases, with 5 bases spanning the gap. The CDR3 sequence is 11 residues long. Here the CDR3 DNA reads TGTGCCAGCAGCCTCGGGGAAAAACTGTTTTTT. Translation: CASSLGEKLFF.

The gene calls are TRBV5-1 and TRBJ1-1; 7 bases are shared with TRBD1. V was pared by 7 bases and J by 7 bases, with 16 bases of the junction left unmatched. CDR3 length: 15 residues. Germline V lookup: CDR1 SGHRS, CDR2 YFSETQ. The CDR3 protein is CASQTGQALRGEAFF. The CDR3 DNA is TGCGCCAGCCAGACCGGACAGGCTCTCCGCGGTGAAGCTTTCTTT.

This chain joins TRBV24-1 and TRBJ2-2, with D maybe TRBD2 (5 bases). Trimming left V 12 bases short and J 4 bases short, with 17 bases between. In germline, CDR1 is KGHDR, CDR2 SFDVKD. CDR3 length: 14 residues. CDR3 coding DNA: TGTGCCGCTCAATACTTAGGGAGCACCGGGGAGCTGTTTTTT. Protein sequence: CAAQYLGSTGELFF.

The chain employs TRBV24-1 and TRBJ2-7; D is unresolved. Germline lookup yields CDR1 KGHDR and CDR2 SFDVKD. Trimming cost V 2 bases and J 0 bases, with 10 bases left between them. This CDR3 has 15 amino acids. The CDR3 region has the DNA TGTGCCACCAGTGATTGTCCCTGGAGCTCCTACGAGCAGTACTTC. It codes for CATSDCPWSSYEQYF.

J is TRBJ2-1 and V is TRBV5-1, with D possibly TRBD2 on 6 matching bases. The CDR3 is made up of 15 amino acids. Germline loops: CDR1 SGHRS, CDR2 YFSETQ. The V end was cut by 2 bases, the J end by 4 bases, with 13 bases between. CDR3 DNA: TGCGCCAGCAGCTTACAAGGTAGCGGATACAATGAGCAGTTCTTC. It codes for CASSLQGSGYNEQFF. The complete variable domain, with remaining parts taken from reference TRBV5-1 and TRBJ2-1, reads KAGVTQTPRYLIKTRGQQVTLSCSPISGHRSVSWYQQTPGQGLQFLFEYFSETQRNKGNFPGRFSGRQFSNSRSEMNVSTLELGDSALYLCASSLQGSGYNEQFFGPGTRLTVL.

The chain combines TRBV6-6 with TRBJ1-3, with no clear D. The CDR3 loop spans 15 amino acids. Per the germline V gene, CDR1 is MNHNY and CDR2 is SVGAGI (reference sequence). Trimming removed 1 base at V and 4 bases at J, with 11 bases between. CDR3 DNA sequence: TGTGCCAGCAGTTACTTGGAGGGTTCGGGAAACACCATATATTTT. It encodes CASSYLEGSGNTIYF.

The rearrangement uses TRBV3-1 (or the pseudogene TRBV3-2) and TRBJ1-2, with D possibly being TRBD1 (5 bases). Trimming cost V 1 base and J 8 bases, with 14 bases left between them. The germline V gene has CDR1 LGHDT and CDR2 YNNKEL (reference sequence). This CDR3 spans 14 amino acids. This chain's CDR3 is CASSQVSTGTGYTF. The CDR3 DNA is TGTGCCAGCAGCCAAGTGTCTACAGGCACCGGCTACACCTTC.

This clone has just one count. This chain connects TRBV19 to TRBJ2-7; TRBD1 matches 7 bases. This CDR3 is built from 12 residues. The V gene's germline CDR1 is LNHDA and CDR2 SQIVND (reference sequence). Trimming removed 4 bases from V and 11 bases from J; junction bases left unmatched: 8. The CDR3, as DNA: TGTGCCAGTAGTAGCTCACAGGGGACGGAGTACTTC. Protein product: CASSSSQGTEYF.

In the case of this clone: The sample has other DNA sequences that encode this CDR3 too. The rearrangement uses TRBV6-5 and TRBJ2-2; D ambiguous. CDR1 and CDR2 (germline): MNHEY, SVGAGI. Trimming pared 5 bases from V and 6 bases from J, leaving 13 bases between. This CDR3 has 14 amino acids. The CDR3 DNA reads TGTGCCAGCAGTCCAACTTATCTATCCGGGGAGCTGTTTTTT. It codes for CASSPTYLSGELFF.

V is TRBV27 and J is TRBJ2-1, with 14 bases lining up with TRBD2. The germline V gene has CDR1 MNHEY and CDR2 SMNVEV (reference sequence). CDR3 length: 14 residues. The trim removed 6 bases at V and 10 bases at J, leaving 5 bases unmatched. CDR3 loop: CASSRLAGGEEQFF. CDR3 nucleotide sequence: TGTGCCAGCAGCCGACTAGCGGGGGGGGAAGAGCAGTTCTTC.

V usage is TRBV3-1 (or the pseudogene TRBV3-2) and J usage is TRBJ2-7; 13 bases fit TRBD2. J lost 6 bases, V lost 4 bases, and 9 bases had no gene match. The CDR3 has 16 amino acids. Germline values: CDR1 LGHDT, CDR2 YNNKEL (reference sequence). CDR3 coding DNA: TGTGCCAGCAGCCCGGTCACGGGACTAGCGGGGAGCGAGCAGTACTTC. This encodes CASSPVTGLAGSEQYF.

There are a few counts of this clone. This rearrangement joins TRBV27 to TRBJ1-1, with D perhaps matching TRBD1 (5 bases). With 6 bases removed from V and 0 bases from J, the gap between germline ends came to 11 bases. The germline V gene encodes CDR1 MNHEY and CDR2 SMNVEV (reference sequence). The CDR3 is 14 residues long. The CDR3 is CASRLGQMNTEAFF. Here the CDR3 DNA reads TGTGCCAGCAGATTGGGGCAGATGAACACTGAAGCTTTCTTT.

The J gene is TRBJ1-2, the V gene TRBV5-8; 8 bases agree with TRBD1. This CDR3 has 11 amino acids. Germline loops: CDR1 SGHTS, CDR2 YDEGEE. Losses at the gene ends were 4 bases for V and 8 bases for J; bases not matched to a gene: 1. This CDR3 is CASSRQGGYTF. The CDR3 bases are TGTGCCAGCAGCAGACAGGGGGGCTACACCTTC.